The 20 T cell receptor beta chains below all came from one sample that was sequenced in a study of T cells in Graves' hyperthyroidism and ophthalmopathy. RNA transcripts yielded amplified TCR beta CDR3 regions. Primed by the HTBI set, a first-round RT-PCR was run on the TCR CDR3. From the multiplex PCR reads, TCRdb called clonotypes with MiXCR, one entry per CDR3 protein. The table shows roughly 500,000 distinct CDR3 sequences, with roughly 46% occurring only once. Sequenced: peripheral blood or thyroid tissue (not recorded which). The origin of the receptors is an adult woman with Graves' disease, either hyperthyroidism or ophthalmopathy (not recorded which).

In this sample, this clonotype turned up many times. The chain is built from TRBV7-2 and TRBJ1-2, with 7 bases lining up with TRBD1. This CDR3 region has 16 residues. The germline V gene has CDR1 SGHTA and CDR2 FQGNSA. V lost 2 bases and J lost 4; bases outside the gene matches: 10. CDR3 loop: CASSLQGQLPSYGYTF. CDR3 DNA sequence: TGTGCCAGCAGCTTACAGGGACAGCTCCCATCCTATGGCTACACCTTC.

This clonotype has at least ten counts. The chain has TRBV7-9 and TRBJ1-1, with D hard to call. Trimming removed 1 base at V and 1 base at J, with 10 bases between. CDR3 length: 15 residues. The germline gives CDR1 SEHNR, CDR2 FQNEAQ (reference sequence). CDR3 sequence (DNA): TGTGCCAGCAGCTTAGGCTATCCAAGGAACACTGAAGCTTTCTTT. Translating it yields CASSLGYPRNTEAFF.

The V and J genes are TRBV19 and TRBJ1-6; the match to TRBD1 covers 9 bases. V lost 5 bases and J lost 9; bases outside the gene matches: 8. The CDR3 extends over 15 amino acids. Germline V gene data show CDR1 as LNHDA and CDR2 as SQIVND (reference sequence). CDR3 coding DNA: TGTGCCAGTAGTTGGCCGGGACAGGGATCTTCACCCCTCCACTTT. Protein: CASSWPGQGSSPLHF. Based on the CDR3 plus reference TRBV19 and TRBJ1-6, the full variable domain is DGGITQSPKYLFRKEGQNVTLSCEQNLNHDAMYWYRQDPGQGLRLIYYSQIVNDFQKGDIAEGYSVSREKKESFPLTVTSAQKNPTAFYLCASSWPGQGSSPLHFGNGTRLTVT.

This clonotype was observed many times. As DNA, the CDR3 is TGTGCCAGCAGCTCCGACGGGACGAACACTGAAGCTTTCTTT. Translating it yields CASSSDGTNTEAFF. The gene calls are TRBV28 and TRBJ1-1, with D possibly matching TRBD1 (5 bases). The CDR3 consists of 14 residues. The V and J ends lost 6 bases and 1 base respectively, with 12 bases between them. CDR1 and CDR2 (germline): MDHEN, SYDVKM.

The rearrangement links TRBV10-3 to TRBJ2-2; TRBD2 matches 7 bases. CDR3 size: 16 residues. Trimming at V came to 0 bases and at J to 6 bases, leaving 7 bases not matched to a gene. Looked up from germline, CDR1 is ENHRY and CDR2 is SYGVKD. CDR3 coding DNA: TGTGCCATCAGTGAGTCCGTAAGACTAGCCCCCGGGGAGCTGTTTTTT. Translated, it gives CAISESVRLAPGELFF.

This clonotype was observed once. The V gene is TRBV10-3, the J gene TRBJ2-7, with TRBD2 identical over 7 bases. CDR1 is ENHRY, CDR2 SYGVKD, per germline. The CDR3 totals 14 residues. V gave up 4 bases and J gave up 0 bases; unmatched junction bases: 3. CDR3 DNA sequence: TGTGCCATCAGTGTCGGGGGGAGCTCCTACGAGCAGTACTTC. Protein product: CAISVGGSSYEQYF.

This clonotype has at least ten counts. This rearrangement joins TRBV25-1 to TRBJ1-2, with D perhaps TRBD1 (5 bases). The V gene's germline CDR1 is MGHDK and CDR2 SYGVNS. The CDR3 contains 13 residues. Trimming cost V 5 bases and J 4 bases, with 11 bases left between them. The DNA for the CDR3 is TGTGCCAGCAGTAAGGGGTTGGGCTATGGCTACACCTTC. Encoded protein: CASSKGLGYGYTF.

This clonotype was counted only a few times. The chain joins TRBV7-2 to TRBJ1-3; D is undetermined. V was clipped by 6 bases and J by 0 bases, with 15 bases between them. The V gene's germline CDR1 is SGHTA and CDR2 FQGNSA. CDR3 length: 16 amino acids. The CDR3 protein is CASRSKRLASGNTIYF. CDR3 nucleotides: TGTGCCAGCAGATCCAAGAGACTGGCCTCTGGAAACACCATATATTTT.

This rearrangement joins TRBV6-1 to TRBJ2-7, with 8 bases lining up with TRBD1. V shed 7 bases and J 1 base; nucleotides not matched to a gene: 9. CDR3 length: 15 amino acids. From germline, CDR1 is MNHNS and CDR2 SASEGT. In DNA form, the CDR3 reads TGTGCCAGCACAGTGGAGACAGGGGCGTCCTACGAGCAGTACTTC. Translated, it gives CASTVETGASYEQYF.

This clonotype was seen ten or more times. V is TRBV5-1 and J is TRBJ1-1, with D possibly matching TRBD1 (5 bases). Germline CDR1 and CDR2: SGHRS and YFSETQ. Trimming removed 1 base from V and 4 bases from J, with 20 bases in between. The CDR3 is made up of 17 amino acids. Written as DNA, the CDR3 is TGCGCCAGCAGCTTGATCCAGGGTGGTTTCCTGGGCACTGAAGCTTTCTTT. Translation gives CASSLIQGGFLGTEAFF.

Note on this clonotype: This may stem from a read error, because a much larger clone lies one nucleotide away. The chain has TRBV12-3 or TRBV12-4 and TRBJ2-7; D gene unclear. CDR3 length: 14 amino acids. The DNA for the CDR3 is TGTGCCAGCAATTTATGGTACAGTGACTACGAGCAGTACTTC. Its translation is CASNLWYSDYEQYF.

This clonotype was seen ten or more times. The V and J genes are TRBV11-2 and TRBJ1-4; possibly TRBD1 for D (5 bases). The CDR3 length is 16 residues. V lost 1 base and J 0 bases, leaving 9 bases between the germline ends. CDR1 SGHAT and CDR2 FQNNGV come from the germline V gene. The CDR3 loop reads CASSLGTLATNEKLFF. DNA of the CDR3: TGTGCCAGCAGCTTAGGGACACTTGCAACTAATGAAAAACTGTTTTTT.

The V call is TRBV29-1, the J call TRBJ2-7, with a tentative D call TRBD1 (5 bases). From germline, CDR1 is SQVTM and CDR2 ANQGSEA. Trimming cost V 0 bases and J 2 bases, with 14 bases left between them. The length of the CDR3 is 15 residues. The CDR3 DNA sequence: TGCAGCGTTGAAGATCCGGCAGGGCTCGCCTACGAGCAGTACTTC. It codes for CSVEDPAGLAYEQYF.

Ten or more counts support this clonotype. The chain combines TRBV9 with TRBJ2-7; 9 bases are a match to TRBD1. The junction had 6 bases not matched to a gene; V was cut back by 4 bases and J by 1 base. The CDR3 extends over 15 amino acids. Germline CDR1 SGDLS, CDR2 YYNGEE. CDR3 DNA: TGTGCCAGCAGCTCAGGGGGGACAGGGTCCTACGAGCAGTACTTC. Residues: CASSSGGTGSYEQYF.

This clonotype was observed a few times. V usage is TRBV10-3 and J usage is TRBJ1-4; D call uncertain. The CDR3 contains 12 residues. Germline V lookup: CDR1 ENHRY, CDR2 SYGVKD. V was clipped by 3 bases and J by 5 bases, with 4 bases between them. CDR3 protein: CAISERNEKLFF. DNA for the CDR3: TGTGCCATCAGTGAAAGAAATGAAAAACTGTTTTTT.

Many counts were recorded for this clonotype. The V call is TRBV6-5, the J call TRBJ2-7, with 7 nucleotides matching TRBD2. Germline V gene lookup returns CDR1 MNHEY and CDR2 SVGAGI. J gave up 7 bases and V 0 bases, and 6 bases lay outside the gene matches. This CDR3 has 14 amino acids. CDR3 amino acids: CASSYSRTSGEQYF. The CDR3, as DNA: TGTGCCAGCAGTTACTCACGGACTAGTGGGGAGCAGTACTTC.

A note on this clonotype: The final CDR3 position lacks the conserved phenylalanine or tryptophan, pointing to a likely read error. The DNA is omitted, as the CDR3 cannot be located on it reliably, and the CDR3 follows TCRdb's listing. The rearrangement joins TRBV19 to TRBJ1-1; TRBD1, the D gene given by the table, was not confirmed from the DNA. Germline CDR1 is LNHDA and CDR2 is SQIVND (reference sequence). The CDR3 spans 9 residues, counting both ends. CDR3 loop: CASTRTAYY.

This chain joins TRBV15 and TRBJ2-5, with 10 bases aligning to TRBD1. The CDR3 spans 16 residues. V was pared by 3 bases and J by 0 bases, with 4 bases of the junction left unmatched. Germline V CDR1 and CDR2: LNHNV, YYDKDF (reference sequence). The DNA for the CDR3 is TGTGCCACCAGCAGTCGGGGACAGGGGTACCAAGAGACCCAGTACTTC. Translation: CATSSRGQGYQETQYF.

This clonotype was observed at least ten times. The V and J genes are TRBV12-3 or TRBV12-4 and TRBJ1-4; no reliable D call. The V end was cut by 4 bases, the J end by 5 bases, with 20 bases between. The CDR3 extends over 17 amino acids. The CDR3 sequence: CASSSGDRRRSNEKLFF. CDR3 DNA sequence: TGTGCCAGCAGTTCGGGAGACCGCCGACGGTCGAATGAAAAACTGTTTTTT.

In the case of this clonotype: One junction end disagrees with the germline gene, perhaps due to a read error. J is TRBJ2-7 and V is TRBV9; D may be TRBD1 or TRBD2 (6 bases each). The CDR3 has 13 amino acids. Germline CDR1 and CDR2: SGDLS and YYNGEE. This chain's CDR3 is CASSGRQDYERYF. CDR3 DNA: TGTGCCAGCAGCGGACGACAGGACTACGAGCGGTACTTC.